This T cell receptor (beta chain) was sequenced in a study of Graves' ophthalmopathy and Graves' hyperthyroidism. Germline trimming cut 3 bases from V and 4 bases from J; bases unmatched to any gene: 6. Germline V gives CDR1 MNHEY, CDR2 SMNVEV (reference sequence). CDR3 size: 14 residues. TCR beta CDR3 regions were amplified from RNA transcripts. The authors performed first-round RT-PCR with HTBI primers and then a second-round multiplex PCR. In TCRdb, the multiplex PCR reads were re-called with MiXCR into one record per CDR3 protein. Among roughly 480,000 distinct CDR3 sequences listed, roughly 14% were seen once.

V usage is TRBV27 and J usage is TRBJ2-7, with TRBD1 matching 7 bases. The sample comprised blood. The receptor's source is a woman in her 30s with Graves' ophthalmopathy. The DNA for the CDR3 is TGTGCCAGCAGTTTCTCCCGGGACAGATACGAGCAGTACTTC. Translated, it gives CASSFSRDRYEQYF.